The entry below describes one T cell receptor beta chain. Its antigen remains unidentified. The PCR employed 60 Vbeta primers together with 13 Jbeta primers. Libraries were prepared by immunoSEQ multiplex PCR; TCRdb keeps only in-frame clonotypes and omits some of them. The sample yields approximately 120,000 clones, more than 65% seen once. These data come from a study of cytomegalovirus exposure and HLA in healthy donors. Study-level findings and limits: Data from an earlier analysis indicated that most TCR beta V segments were productive either about 87% or about 30% of the time. Most TCR sequences were rare, but some public TCRs occurred in many donors.

The CDR3 runs to 12 residues. Trimming took 7 bases from V and 0 from J, leaving 6 bases between them. Germline loops: CDR1 MNHNY, CDR2 SVGAGI (reference sequence). The J gene is TRBJ1-1, the V gene TRBV6-6; no firm D call. This clonotype originated in a young man in good health and CMV-seronegative. The specimen sequenced was PBMCs. Here the CDR3 DNA reads TGTGCCAGCACCATCATGAACACTGAAGCTTTCTTT. This codes for CASTIMNTEAFF.